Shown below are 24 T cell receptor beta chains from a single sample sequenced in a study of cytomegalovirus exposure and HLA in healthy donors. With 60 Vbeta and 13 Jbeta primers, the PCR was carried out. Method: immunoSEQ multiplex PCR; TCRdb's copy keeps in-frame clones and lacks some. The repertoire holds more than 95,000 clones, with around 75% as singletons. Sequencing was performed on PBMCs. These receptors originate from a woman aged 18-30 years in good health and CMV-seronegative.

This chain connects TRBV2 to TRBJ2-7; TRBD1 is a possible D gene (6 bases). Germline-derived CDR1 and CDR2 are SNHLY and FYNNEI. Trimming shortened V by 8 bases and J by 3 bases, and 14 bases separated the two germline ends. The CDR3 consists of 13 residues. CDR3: CASSGQSNYEQYF. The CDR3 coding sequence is TGTGCCAGCTCAGGACAGTCGAACTACGAGCAGTACTTC.

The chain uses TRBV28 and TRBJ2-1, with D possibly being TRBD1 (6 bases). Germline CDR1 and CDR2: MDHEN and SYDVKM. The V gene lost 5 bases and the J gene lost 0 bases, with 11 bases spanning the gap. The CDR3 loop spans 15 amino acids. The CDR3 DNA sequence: TGTGCCAGCAGTCCAGGGGTTCGCTCCTACAATGAGCAGTTCTTC. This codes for CASSPGVRSYNEQFF.

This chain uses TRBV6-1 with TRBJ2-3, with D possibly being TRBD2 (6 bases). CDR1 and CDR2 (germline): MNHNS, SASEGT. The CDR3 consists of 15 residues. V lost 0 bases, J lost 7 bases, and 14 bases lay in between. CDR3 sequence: CASSEALQGLYTQYF. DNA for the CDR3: TGTGCCAGCAGTGAAGCCCTCCAGGGACTGTATACGCAGTATTTT.

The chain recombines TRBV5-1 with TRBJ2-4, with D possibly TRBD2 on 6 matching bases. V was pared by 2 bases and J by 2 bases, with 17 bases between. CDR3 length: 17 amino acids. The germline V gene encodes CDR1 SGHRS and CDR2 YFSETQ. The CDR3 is CASSFGGDQRSKNIQYF. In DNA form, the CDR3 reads TGCGCCAGCAGCTTTGGCGGGGACCAGAGGTCCAAAAACATTCAGTACTTC.

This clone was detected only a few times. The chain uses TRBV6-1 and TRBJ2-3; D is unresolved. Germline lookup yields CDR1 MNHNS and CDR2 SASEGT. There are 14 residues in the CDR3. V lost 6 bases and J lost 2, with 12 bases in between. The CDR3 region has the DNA TGTGCCAGCAGATTCCGGAGAATCACAGATACGCAGTATTTT. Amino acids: CASRFRRITDTQYF.

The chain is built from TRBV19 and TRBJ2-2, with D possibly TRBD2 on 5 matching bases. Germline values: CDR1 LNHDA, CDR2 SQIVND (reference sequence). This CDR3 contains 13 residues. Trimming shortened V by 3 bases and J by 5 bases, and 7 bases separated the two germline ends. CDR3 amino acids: CASSIEGTGELFF. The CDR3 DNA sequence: TGTGCCAGTAGTATTGAGGGAACCGGGGAGCTGTTTTTT.

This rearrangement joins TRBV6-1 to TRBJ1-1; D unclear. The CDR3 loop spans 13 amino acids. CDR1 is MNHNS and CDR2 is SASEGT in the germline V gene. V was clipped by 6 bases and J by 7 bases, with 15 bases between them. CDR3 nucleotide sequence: TGTGCCAGCAGAACTCCCCAGGAGGTTGAAGCTTTCTTT. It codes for CASRTPQEVEAFF.

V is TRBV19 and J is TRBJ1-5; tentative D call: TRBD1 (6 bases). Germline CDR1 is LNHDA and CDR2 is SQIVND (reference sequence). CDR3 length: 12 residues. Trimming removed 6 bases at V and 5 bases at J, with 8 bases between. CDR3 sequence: CASRQGYQPQHF. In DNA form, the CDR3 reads TGTGCCAGTAGACAGGGTTATCAGCCCCAGCATTTT. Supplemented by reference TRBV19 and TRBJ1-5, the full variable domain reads DGGITQSPKYLFRKEGQNVTLSCEQNLNHDAMYWYRQDPGQGLRLIYYSQIVNDFQKGDIAEGYSVSREKKESFPLTVTSAQKNPTAFYLCASRQGYQPQHFGDGTRLSIL.

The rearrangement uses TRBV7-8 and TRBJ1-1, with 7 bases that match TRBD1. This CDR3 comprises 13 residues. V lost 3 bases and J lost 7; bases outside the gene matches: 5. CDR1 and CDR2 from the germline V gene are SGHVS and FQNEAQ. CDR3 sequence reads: CASSFRQGDEAFF. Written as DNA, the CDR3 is TGTGCCAGCAGCTTCCGACAGGGTGATGAAGCTTTCTTT.

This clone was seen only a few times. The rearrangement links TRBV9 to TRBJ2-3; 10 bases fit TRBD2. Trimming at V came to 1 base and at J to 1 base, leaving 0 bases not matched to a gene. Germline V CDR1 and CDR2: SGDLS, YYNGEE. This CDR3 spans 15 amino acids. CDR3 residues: CASSVSGGGTDTQYF. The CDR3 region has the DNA TGTGCCAGCAGCGTAAGCGGGGGGGGCACAGATACGCAGTATTTT.

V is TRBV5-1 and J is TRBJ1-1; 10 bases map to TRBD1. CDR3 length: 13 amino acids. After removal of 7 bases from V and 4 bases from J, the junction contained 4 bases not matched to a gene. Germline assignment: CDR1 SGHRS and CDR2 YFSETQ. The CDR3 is CASSWTGGTEAFF. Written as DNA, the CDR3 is TGCGCCAGCTCATGGACAGGGGGCACTGAAGCTTTCTTT.

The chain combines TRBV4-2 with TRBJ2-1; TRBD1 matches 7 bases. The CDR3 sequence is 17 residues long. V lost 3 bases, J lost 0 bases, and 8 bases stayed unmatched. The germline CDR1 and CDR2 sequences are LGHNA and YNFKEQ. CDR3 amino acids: CASSHVSRGSSYNEQFF. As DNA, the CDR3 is TGTGCCAGCAGCCACGTTAGCAGGGGGTCCTCCTACAATGAGCAGTTCTTC.

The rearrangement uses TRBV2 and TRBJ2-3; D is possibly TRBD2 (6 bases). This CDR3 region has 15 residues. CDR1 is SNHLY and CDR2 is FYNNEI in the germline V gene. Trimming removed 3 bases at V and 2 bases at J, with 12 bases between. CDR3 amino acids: CASSDAGTFTDTQYF. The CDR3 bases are TGTGCCAGCAGTGATGCGGGGACCTTCACAGATACGCAGTATTTT.

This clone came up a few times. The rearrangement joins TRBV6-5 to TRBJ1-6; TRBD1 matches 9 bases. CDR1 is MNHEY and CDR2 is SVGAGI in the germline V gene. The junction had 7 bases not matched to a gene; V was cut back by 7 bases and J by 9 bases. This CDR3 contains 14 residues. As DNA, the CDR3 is TGTGCCAGCAAGAAACAGGGGGCGGGTTCACCCCTCCACTTT. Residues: CASKKQGAGSPLHF.

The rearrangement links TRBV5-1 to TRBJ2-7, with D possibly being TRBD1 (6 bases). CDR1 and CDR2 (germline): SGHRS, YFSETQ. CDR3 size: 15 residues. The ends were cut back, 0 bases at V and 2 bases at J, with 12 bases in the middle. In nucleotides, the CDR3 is TGCGCCAGCAGCTTGGGCTATACAGGGACCTACGAGCAGTACTTC. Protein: CASSLGYTGTYEQYF.

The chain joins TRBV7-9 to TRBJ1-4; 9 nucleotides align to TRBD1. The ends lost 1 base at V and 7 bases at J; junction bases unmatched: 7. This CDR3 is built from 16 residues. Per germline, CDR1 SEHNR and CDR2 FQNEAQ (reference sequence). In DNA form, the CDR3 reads TGTGCCAGCAGCTTAGAGGGGGGACAGGGAGGTGAAAAACTGTTTTTT. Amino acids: CASSLEGGQGGEKLFF. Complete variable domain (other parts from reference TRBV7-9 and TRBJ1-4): DTGVSQNPRHKITKRGQNVTFRCDPISEHNRLYWYRQTLGQGPEFLTYFQNEAQLEKSRLLSDRFSAERPKGSFSTLEIQRTEQGDSAMYLCASSLEGGQGGEKLFFGSGTQLSVL.

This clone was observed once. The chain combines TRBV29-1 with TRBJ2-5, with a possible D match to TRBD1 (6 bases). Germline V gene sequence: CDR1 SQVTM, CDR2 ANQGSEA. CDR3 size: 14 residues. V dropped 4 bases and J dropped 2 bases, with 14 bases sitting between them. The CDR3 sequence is CSVGAGVFQETQYF. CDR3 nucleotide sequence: TGCAGCGTTGGGGCAGGGGTGTTTCAAGAGACCCAGTACTTC.

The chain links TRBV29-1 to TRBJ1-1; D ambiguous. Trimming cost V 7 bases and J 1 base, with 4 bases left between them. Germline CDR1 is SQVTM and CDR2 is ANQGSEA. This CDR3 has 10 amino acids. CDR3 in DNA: TGCAGCGGGCAGAACACTGAAGCTTTCTTT. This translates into CSGQNTEAFF.

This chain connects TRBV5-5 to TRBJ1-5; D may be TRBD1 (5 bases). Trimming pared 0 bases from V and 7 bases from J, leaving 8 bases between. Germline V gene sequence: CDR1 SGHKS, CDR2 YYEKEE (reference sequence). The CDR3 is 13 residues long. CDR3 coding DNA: TGTGCCAGCAGCTTGGGGAGGGACCAGCCCCAGCATTTT. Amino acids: CASSLGRDQPQHF.

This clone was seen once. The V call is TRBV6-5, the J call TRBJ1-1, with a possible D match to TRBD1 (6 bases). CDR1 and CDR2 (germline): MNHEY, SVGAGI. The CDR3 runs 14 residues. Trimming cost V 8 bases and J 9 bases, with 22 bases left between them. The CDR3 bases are TGTGCCAGCCTGGGGGGGGCGAACCTAAATAAAGCTTTCTTT. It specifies CASLGGANLNKAFF.

The CDR3 DNA is TGTGCCAGCAGCTTAGAGGGGCAGAGGTGGGACGAGCAGTACTTC. It translates to CASSLEGQRWDEQYF. The V gene is TRBV7-9, the J gene TRBJ2-7, with D possibly TRBD1 on 5 matching bases. Trimming removed 1 base at V and 5 bases at J, with 15 bases between. CDR3 size: 15 residues. Germline lookup yields CDR1 SEHNR and CDR2 FQNEAQ (reference sequence).

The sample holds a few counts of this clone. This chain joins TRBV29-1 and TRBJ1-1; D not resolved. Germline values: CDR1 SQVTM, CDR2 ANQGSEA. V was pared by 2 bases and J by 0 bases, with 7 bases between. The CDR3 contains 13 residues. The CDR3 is CSVELRLNTEAFF. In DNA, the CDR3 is TGCAGCGTTGAATTGAGGCTGAACACTGAAGCTTTCTTT.

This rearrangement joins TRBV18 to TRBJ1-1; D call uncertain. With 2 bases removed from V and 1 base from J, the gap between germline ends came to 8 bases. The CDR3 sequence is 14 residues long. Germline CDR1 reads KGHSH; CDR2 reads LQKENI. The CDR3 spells CASSPGLTNTEAFF. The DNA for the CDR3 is TGTGCCAGCTCACCAGGACTGACGAACACTGAAGCTTTCTTT. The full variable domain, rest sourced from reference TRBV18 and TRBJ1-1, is NAGVMQNPRHLVRRRGQEARLRCSPMKGHSHVYWYRQLPEEGLKFMVYLQKENIIDESGMPKERFSAEFPKEGPSILRIQQVVRGDSAAYFCASSPGLTNTEAFFGQGTRLTVV.

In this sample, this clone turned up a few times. The chain's CDR3 is CASSQDGGNTEAFF. DNA for the CDR3: TGTGCCAGCAGCCAAGATGGCGGAAACACTGAAGCTTTCTTT. J is TRBJ1-1 and V is TRBV4-2; unclear D gene. Germline values: CDR1 LGHNA, CDR2 YNFKEQ. The CDR3 has 14 residues. Trimming removed 0 bases from V and 2 bases from J, with 7 bases in between.